One sample yielded the 20 T cell receptor beta chains listed below, sequenced in a study of cytomegalovirus exposure and HLA in healthy donors. The PCR had 60 Vbeta and 13 Jbeta primers. Clones were sequenced by immunoSEQ multiplex PCR, and TCRdb holds only the in-frame ones, with some missing. The table has about 190,000 clones, 81% seen once. The sequenced sample was PBMCs. These TCRs come from a man aged 50 or older in good health and CMV-seronegative.

V gene TRBV15 combines with J gene TRBJ1-2; 9 bases agree with TRBD1. The CDR3 sequence is 13 residues long. Germline values: CDR1 LNHNV, CDR2 YYDKDF (reference sequence). V was pared by 5 bases and J by 10 bases, with 8 bases of the junction left unmatched. CDR3 region: CATSGTGRRDYTF. The CDR3 DNA reads TGTGCCACCAGCGGGACAGGGCGACGAGACTACACCTTC.

The rearrangement uses TRBV7-9 and TRBJ1-1; D uncertain. Trimming stripped 3 bases from V and 6 bases from J, with 8 bases between. This CDR3 has 12 residues. The germline V gene has CDR1 SEHNR and CDR2 FQNEAQ (reference sequence). CDR3 bases: TGTGCCAGCAGCTTCCGGTATTCTGAAGCTTTCTTT. Protein: CASSFRYSEAFF.

This clone was recorded once. V gene TRBV5-1 combines with J gene TRBJ1-1; a possible D gene is TRBD1 (6 bases). V lost 0 bases to trimming and J lost 4 bases, with 10 bases between them. CDR3 length: 14 amino acids. Looked up from germline, CDR1 is SGHRS and CDR2 is YFSETQ. DNA of the CDR3: TGCGCCAGCAGCTTGGACGGGGGGCTCACTGAAGCTTTCTTT. As protein: CASSLDGGLTEAFF. Drawing the rest from reference TRBV5-1 and TRBJ1-1, the complete variable domain is KAGVTQTPRYLIKTRGQQVTLSCSPISGHRSVSWYQQTPGQGLQFLFEYFSETQRNKGNFPGRFSGRQFSNSRSEMNVSTLELGDSALYLCASSLDGGLTEAFFGQGTRLTVV.

The rearrangement links TRBV5-6 to TRBJ1-6; 11 bases fit TRBD1. CDR1 is SGHDT and CDR2 is YYEEEE in the germline V gene. Losses at the gene ends were 2 bases for V and 15 bases for J; bases not matched to a gene: 7. The CDR3 is made up of 14 amino acids. CDR3 protein: CASSFRTGGPFLHF. Here the CDR3 DNA reads TGTGCCAGCAGCTTCAGGACAGGGGGCCCTTTCCTCCACTTT.

The chain has TRBV2 and TRBJ2-3; the match to TRBD1 covers 9 bases. CDR3 length equals 14 residues. V was pared by 5 bases and J by 5 bases, with 5 bases of the junction left unmatched. CDR1 is SNHLY and CDR2 is FYNNEI in the germline V gene. CDR3 nucleotide sequence: TGTGCCAGCAGTTCCGGACAGGGGTTAGATACGCAGTATTTT. This sequence encodes CASSSGQGLDTQYF.

This chain uses TRBV6-5 with TRBJ2-1; 8 bases agree with TRBD1. Germline V lookup: CDR1 MNHEY, CDR2 SVGAGI. The CDR3 is made up of 13 amino acids. The ends lost 5 bases at V and 6 bases at J; junction bases unmatched: 3. The CDR3 region has the DNA TGTGCCAGCAGTCGGACAGGGATCAATGAGCAGTTCTTC. Translated: CASSRTGINEQFF.

This clone turned up a few times. The chain has TRBV9 and TRBJ1-2; 10 nucleotides match TRBD1. The CDR3 totals 14 residues. The J segment lost 7 bases and the V segment lost 4 bases, leaving 7 bases of the junction unmatched. The germline CDR1 and CDR2 sequences are SGDLS and YYNGEE. The CDR3, as DNA: TGTGCCAGCAGCCCCTCCGGGACAGGGGTTGGCTACACCTTC. Translated, it gives CASSPSGTGVGYTF.

The J gene is TRBJ2-4, the V gene TRBV15, with TRBD2 as a possible D gene (6 bases). The CDR3 covers 13 residues. Germline CDR1 reads LNHNV; CDR2 reads YYDKDF (reference sequence). Trimming removed 5 bases at V and 4 bases at J, with 9 bases between. The CDR3 region is CATSARGKNIQYF. The CDR3 DNA is TGTGCCACCAGCGCGCGGGGAAAAAACATTCAGTACTTC.

In this sample, this clone turned up once. The chain carries TRBV5-8 and TRBJ2-3; 11 bases line up with TRBD2. CDR3 length equals 16 residues. In germline, CDR1 is SGHTS, CDR2 YDEGEE. With 4 bases clipped from V and 2 bases from J, the junction kept 6 bases outside the gene matches. For the CDR3, the DNA is TGTGCCAGCAGCCAAAGACTAGCGGGGAACACAGATACGCAGTATTTT. Translating it yields CASSQRLAGNTDTQYF.

V gene TRBV7-2 combines with J gene TRBJ2-7; a possible D gene is TRBD2 (5 bases). Per germline, CDR1 SGHTA and CDR2 FQGNSA. CDR3 size: 14 residues. V lost 1 base, J lost 2 bases, and 9 bases lay in between. In DNA form, the CDR3 reads TGTGCCAGCAGCTTAGGCGGGCTTACCTACGAGCAGTACTTC. Its protein product is CASSLGGLTYEQYF. The whole variable domain, remainder taken from reference TRBV7-2 and TRBJ2-7, is GAGVSQSPSNKVTEKGKDVELRCDPISGHTALYWYRQSLGQGLEFLIYFQGNSAPDKSGLPSDRFSAERTGGSVSTLTIQRTQQEDSAVYLCASSLGGLTYEQYFGPGTRLTVT.

This rearrangement joins TRBV7-2 to TRBJ2-2, with D tentatively TRBD2 (6 bases). CDR3 length: 15 residues. V shed 6 bases and J shed 4 bases, with 15 bases lying between them. Germline CDR1 SGHTA, CDR2 FQGNSA. Here the CDR3 reads CASRLSGTVTGELFF. For the CDR3, the DNA is TGTGCCAGCAGACTCTCCGGGACTGTCACCGGGGAGCTGTTTTTT.

The chain couples TRBV18 to TRBJ2-5, with D unresolved. There are 13 residues in the CDR3. V was cut by 1 base and J by 2 bases, with 5 bases left in between. Germline V lookup: CDR1 KGHSH, CDR2 LQKENI. CDR3 DNA sequence: TGTGCCAGCTCACCACAGAGTCAAGAGACCCAGTACTTC. Protein product: CASSPQSQETQYF.

The V and J genes are TRBV18 and TRBJ2-2, with TRBD1 matching 8 bases. The J segment lost 1 base and the V segment lost 3 bases, leaving 4 bases of the junction unmatched. Germline V gives CDR1 KGHSH, CDR2 LQKENI. CDR3 length: 16 residues. The CDR3 reads CASSPFDRGNTGELFF. The CDR3 coding sequence is TGTGCCAGCTCACCCTTTGACAGGGGGAACACCGGGGAGCTGTTTTTT.

The gene calls are TRBV18 and TRBJ1-3; 8 bases are shared with TRBD1. Germline V gene data show CDR1 as KGHSH and CDR2 as LQKENI. The CDR3 spans 18 residues. V dropped 1 base and J dropped 0; count of bases not matched to a gene: 8. The CDR3 nucleotides are TGTGCCAGCTCACCACAAGGACAGGGAACTATCTCTGGAAACACCATATATTTT. This gives the protein CASSPQGQGTISGNTIYF.

This chain uses TRBV9 with TRBJ2-1; 9 nucleotides agree with TRBD2. V shed 4 bases, J shed 12 bases, and the junction held 20 bases outside the gene matches. Germline V gives CDR1 SGDLS, CDR2 YYNGEE. This CDR3 has 17 amino acids. Here the CDR3 DNA reads TGTGCCAGCAGCCCGAACCCCCAGGGCGGGGGGGATGGTGGGCAGTTCTTC. It yields the protein CASSPNPQGGGDGGQFF.

The sample holds a few counts of this clone. The chain uses TRBV2 and TRBJ1-2; D may be TRBD1 (6 bases). Germline V CDR1 and CDR2: SNHLY, FYNNEI. CDR3 length: 15 residues. Trimming left V 8 bases short and J 0 bases short, with 16 bases between. DNA for the CDR3: TGTGCCAGCGGGGACATCGATTTCACTAACTATGGCTACACCTTC. Its translation: CASGDIDFTNYGYTF.

V usage is TRBV9 and J usage is TRBJ2-1; 9 positions match TRBD1. Germline V CDR1 and CDR2: SGDLS, YYNGEE. V lost 3 bases, J lost 4 bases, and 5 bases stayed unmatched. The CDR3 contains 15 residues. CDR3 protein: CASSGRDRVYNEQFF. The CDR3 bases are TGTGCCAGCAGCGGACGGGACAGGGTATACAATGAGCAGTTCTTC.

This clone was counted between two and nine times. The chain combines TRBV6-5 with TRBJ1-1; D unclear. From germline, CDR1 is MNHEY and CDR2 SVGAGI. V was trimmed by 10 bases and J by 1 base, leaving 13 bases between them. The CDR3 sequence is 13 residues long. The CDR3 reads CATSRQGNTEAFF. The CDR3 nucleotides read TGTGCCACCAGCCGACAAGGGAACACTGAAGCTTTCTTT.

V and J are TRBV5-6 and TRBJ2-7; no firm D call. The length of the CDR3 is 12 residues. Germline V gene data show CDR1 as SGHDT and CDR2 as YYEEEE. Trimming removed 4 bases from V and 3 bases from J, with 8 bases in between. The CDR3 bases are TGTGCCAGCAGCGTGCGGCGCTACGAGCAGTACTTC. Its protein product is CASSVRRYEQYF.

The V gene is TRBV4-3, the J gene TRBJ1-4; 10 nucleotides agree with TRBD1. V lost 3 bases to trimming and J lost 6 bases; unmatched junction nucleotides: 1. CDR1 LGHNA and CDR2 YSLEER come from the germline V gene. This CDR3 comprises 14 residues. The CDR3 is CASSHGTGDEKLFF. The CDR3, as DNA: TGCGCCAGCAGCCACGGGACAGGGGATGAAAAACTGTTTTTT.